The clone carrying this TCR beta chain was counted between two and nine times. Its antigen is as yet unknown. CDR1 and CDR2 from the germline V gene are SGHVS and FQNEAQ. The V gene lost 1 base and the J gene lost 6 bases, with 6 bases spanning the gap. The CDR3 covers 12 residues. This sample was taken from a study of T cell repertoires in cytomegalovirus infection. One entry per CDR3 protein results from TCRdb running MiXCR on the reads. This sample has around 540,000 distinct CDR3 sequences, with around a third found just once. This TCR came from a human donor in good health (CMV status not recorded). Some clones in this sample may be carry-over from other donors' samples. The rearrangement uses TRBV7-8 and TRBJ2-5; D remains unclear. Source: cultured PBMCs, taken from culture after CMV antigen stimulation. DNA for the CDR3: TGTGCCAGCAGCTTAGTTAGGCAGACCCAGTACTTC. Translating gives CASSLVRQTQYF.